Listed here is a single TCR beta chain. As originally analysed: Amplification with reference gene primers provided the estimates of nucleated cell counts. Generated by immunoSEQ multiplex PCR, the TCRdb table keeps only in-frame clones and is missing some. Clone size and V and J calls were adopted from that table, with D and trimming inferred from the DNA. The data contain 250,000 or so clones, 75% to 90% of them singletons. The sample comes from a study of blood T cell repertoires in COVID-19. Overall study: Acute and convalescent COVID-19 samples came from the United States, Italy and Spain. From T cells, B-cell-depleted T cells, or PBMCs came the material, which was cDNA or gDNA.

CDR3 length equals 15 residues. V was clipped by 5 bases and J by 4 bases, with 14 bases between them. CDR1 is SGHTA, CDR2 FQGNSA, per germline. The chain recombines TRBV7-2 with TRBJ1-4; D is possibly TRBD1 (5 bases). Sequencing was carried out using peripheral blood. The receptor comes from a woman between 25 and 40 years old with active or convalescent COVID-19. CDR3 sequence reads: CASSPQAGINEKLFF. CDR3 nucleotide sequence: TGTGCCAGCAGCCCCCAGGCAGGGATTAATGAAAAACTGTTTTTT.